What follows are 18 T cell receptor beta chains derived from one specimen sequenced in a study of blood T cell repertoires in COVID-19. The table came from immunoSEQ multiplex PCR; TCRdb's copy has only in-frame clones and leaves some out. The sample carries 260,000 or so clones, around 90% recorded once. The material sequenced was peripheral blood. The receptors derive from a human donor in a cohort sampled during active COVID-19.

Details on this clone: In the same sample, other DNA sequences code for this CDR3. In DNA form, the CDR3 reads TGTGCCAGCAGTTACGGCCAGAACACTGAAGCTTTCTTT. Residues: CASSYGQNTEAFF. The chain employs TRBV6-5 and TRBJ1-1, with unresolved D. V gave up 2 bases and J gave up 1 base, with 5 bases separating them. This CDR3 is 13 amino acids long. CDR1 and CDR2 from the germline V gene are MNHEY and SVGAGI.

The chain links TRBV7-2 to TRBJ2-7; TRBD2 aligns across 10 bases. The ends lost 5 bases at V and 9 bases at J; junction bases unmatched: 16. Germline V CDR1 and CDR2: SGHTA, FQGNSA. This CDR3 contains 16 residues. The CDR3 DNA sequence: TGTGCCAGCAGCCCTGGCGGGGAGGGACTAGCGAAGGTGCAGTACTTC. Amino acid sequence: CASSPGGEGLAKVQYF.

CDR3 DNA sequence: TGCGCCAGCAGCTCCGGAGCAGGGCTTACCTACGAGCAGTACTTC. Encoded protein: CASSSGAGLTYEQYF. The V gene is TRBV5-1, the J gene TRBJ2-7; D is perhaps TRBD1 (5 bases). Trimming stripped 3 bases from V and 2 bases from J, with 15 bases between. From germline, CDR1 is SGHRS and CDR2 YFSETQ. The CDR3 covers 15 residues.

The gene calls are TRBV6-1 and TRBJ1-2; a possible D gene is TRBD1 (5 bases). Trimming removed 2 bases from V and 4 bases from J, with 11 bases in between. Germline CDR1 is MNHNS and CDR2 is SASEGT. The CDR3 length is 14 residues. The CDR3 loop is CASSEFQGFYGYTF. CDR3 DNA sequence: TGTGCCAGCAGTGAATTTCAGGGATTCTATGGCTACACCTTC.

V usage is TRBV7-8 and J usage is TRBJ1-6; 10 bases are a match to TRBD1. Losses at the gene ends were 4 bases for V and 8 bases for J; bases not matched to a gene: 2. CDR3 size: 14 residues. The V gene's germline CDR1 is SGHVS and CDR2 FQNEAQ. The CDR3 DNA sequence: TGTGCCAGCAGCTACGGGACAGGGGATTCACCCCTCCACTTT. It translates to CASSYGTGDSPLHF.

The chain employs TRBV2 and TRBJ2-5; D not certain. V was trimmed by 6 bases and J by 4 bases, leaving 6 bases between them. The CDR3 runs to 11 residues. CDR1 is SNHLY, CDR2 FYNNEI, per germline. The CDR3 region has the DNA TGTGCCAGCAGCGCCGGAGAGACCCAGTACTTC. Its translation: CASSAGETQYF. The full variable domain, completed using reference TRBV2 and TRBJ2-5, is EPEVTQTPSHQVTQMGQEVILRCVPISNHLYFYWYRQILGQKVEFLVSFYNNEISEKSEIFDDQFSVERPDGSNFTLKIRSTKLEDSAMYFCASSAGETQYFGPGTRLLVL.

Turning to this clone: One end of the junction varies from germline; a read error may be responsible. The genes are TRBV4-3 and TRBJ2-7, with 7 bases aligning to TRBD1. This CDR3 comprises 16 residues. Looked up from germline, CDR1 is LGHNA and CDR2 is YSLEER. CDR3 nucleotides: TGCGCCAGCAGCCAAACCGCCCGACAGGGTTCCTACGGGCAGTACTTC. Protein product: CASSQTARQGSYGQYF.

The CDR3 DNA is TGTGCCAGCAGGGGCGGACAGGGGGCTTACGAGCAGTACTTC. This codes for CASRGGQGAYEQYF. The rearrangement uses TRBV28 and TRBJ2-7; 11 nucleotides agree with TRBD1. V gave up 6 bases and J gave up 4 bases; unmatched junction bases: 5. CDR1 and CDR2 (germline): MDHEN, SYDVKM. CDR3 size: 14 residues.

This clone has a handful of counts. The chain recombines TRBV18 with TRBJ1-6; D may be TRBD1 (6 bases). In germline, CDR1 is KGHSH, CDR2 LQKENI. V was pared by 2 bases and J by 14 bases, with 16 bases between. The CDR3 consists of 14 residues. CDR3 nucleotide sequence: TGTGCCAGCTCACCAACAGGGAGATTAATAGCCCTCCACTTT. Its protein is CASSPTGRLIALHF.

This chain uses TRBV30 with TRBJ2-2; the match to TRBD2 covers 10 bases. Germline loops: CDR1 GTSNPN, CDR2 SVGIG (reference sequence). The CDR3 spans 19 residues. The junction had 15 bases not matched to a gene; V was cut back by 0 bases and J by 5 bases. In DNA, the CDR3 is TGTGCCTGGAGTGTGTTGCTAGCGGGAGCGGTGGTAGAAACCGGGGAGCTGTTTTTT. Protein: CAWSVLLAGAVVETGELFF.

This sequence joins TRBV25-1 and TRBJ2-7; no reliable D call. Germline V gives CDR1 MGHDK, CDR2 SYGVNS. Trimming shortened V by 4 bases and J by 3 bases, and 7 bases separated the two germline ends. This CDR3 is 12 amino acids long. CDR3: CASSVAGYEQYF. CDR3 DNA: TGTGCCAGCAGTGTAGCTGGCTACGAGCAGTACTTC.

The chain has TRBV29-1 and TRBJ2-5; tentatively, D is TRBD1 (6 bases). CDR1 and CDR2 from the germline V gene are SQVTM and ANQGSEA. The CDR3 sequence is 16 residues long. V was trimmed by 5 bases and J by 0 bases, leaving 19 bases between them. The CDR3 loop reads CSVSRDTPAYQETQYF. In DNA form, the CDR3 reads TGCAGCGTTTCCCGGGACACCCCGGCCTACCAAGAGACCCAGTACTTC.

The V call is TRBV6-5, the J call TRBJ2-7, with 9 nucleotides matching TRBD2. Germline CDR1 MNHEY, CDR2 SVGAGI. Trimming cost V 2 bases and J 0 bases; bases outside gene matches: 2. The CDR3 consists of 15 residues. CDR3 coding DNA: TGTGCCAGCAGTTACAATAGCGGGAGCTCCTACGAGCAGTACTTC. Residues: CASSYNSGSSYEQYF.

The chain uses TRBV7-6 and TRBJ1-2; TRBD1 aligns across 9 bases. Trimming cost V 1 base and J 4 bases; bases outside gene matches: 4. The germline V gene encodes CDR1 SGHVS and CDR2 FNYEAQ. This CDR3 is built from 15 residues. CDR3 coding DNA: TGTGCCAGCAGCTTAGGAGGACAGGGGAGCTATGGCTACACCTTC. This gives the protein CASSLGGQGSYGYTF.

The V call is TRBV30, the J call TRBJ1-2; D possibly corresponds to TRBD1 (5 bases). From germline, CDR1 is GTSNPN and CDR2 SVGIG (reference sequence). V lost 2 bases to trimming and J lost 0 bases, with 13 bases between them. The CDR3 covers 15 residues. CDR3 DNA: TGTGCCTGGAGTACTTTGACAGCAACTAACTATGGCTACACCTTC. Translation gives CAWSTLTATNYGYTF.

This chain links TRBV5-4 with TRBJ2-7, with 9 bases lining up with TRBD2. CDR1 is SGHNT, CDR2 YYREEE, per germline (reference sequence). V was clipped by 0 bases and J by 3 bases; unmatched bases: 7. The CDR3 loop spans 16 amino acids. DNA for the CDR3: TGTGCCAGCAGCTTGGGGCTAGCGGGACCTATCTACGAGCAGTACTTC. Its translation: CASSLGLAGPIYEQYF.

The genes are TRBV6-4 and TRBJ2-2, with D perhaps matching TRBD1 (6 bases). Germline V CDR1 and CDR2: MRHNA, SNTAGT. With 8 bases removed from V and 2 bases from J, the gap between germline ends came to 12 bases. The CDR3 runs 14 residues. CDR3 amino acids: CASALQGNTGELFF. CDR3 nucleotides: TGTGCCAGCGCCCTACAGGGAAACACCGGGGAGCTGTTTTTT.

V usage is TRBV21-1 and J usage is TRBJ1-1. TRBV21-1 constitutes a pseudogene. The CDR3 runs to 12 residues. DNA of the CDR3: TGTGCCAGCAGCATGTCGGAGACGGGAGCTTTCTTT. Translated, it gives CASSMSETGAFF.